The 24 T cell receptor beta chains below were found in one sample sequenced in a study of cytomegalovirus exposure and HLA in healthy donors. Both 60 Vbeta primers and 13 Jbeta primers went into the PCR. TCRdb's table, derived via immunoSEQ multiplex PCR, lists solely in-frame clones and lacks some. The repertoire holds around 90,000 clones, with 86% as singletons. The sequenced sample was PBMCs. The receptors originated from a young man in good health and CMV-seropositive.

The chain recombines TRBV27 with TRBJ2-4; TRBD1 matches 7 bases. CDR3 length: 17 amino acids. V was pared by 6 bases and J by 2 bases, with 13 bases of the junction left unmatched. CDR1 is MNHEY and CDR2 is SMNVEV in the germline V gene (reference sequence). CDR3 DNA: TGTGCCAGCAGGAAGATCATACAGGGGAACTCCAAAAACATTCAGTACTTC. Translated, it gives CASRKIIQGNSKNIQYF.

The chain links TRBV12-2 to TRBJ2-5; the table's D call, TRBD2, was not checked against the DNA. TRBV12-2 is a pseudogene. The CDR3 is made up of 14 amino acids. In DNA form, the CDR3 reads TGTGCAAGTCGCTTAGTAGGGAGAGCGGAGACCCAGTACTTC. This encodes CASRLVGRAETQYF.

V gene TRBV5-1 combines with J gene TRBJ1-1, with D possibly being TRBD1 (6 bases). Trimming took 0 bases from V and 1 from J, leaving 10 bases between them. This CDR3 has 15 amino acids. Germline V CDR1 and CDR2: SGHRS, YFSETQ. CDR3 bases: TGCGCCAGCAGCTTGGTCAGGACAGCGAACACTGAAGCTTTCTTT. Translated: CASSLVRTANTEAFF.

The CDR3 reads CASSQVTRGAGNTIYF. CDR3 DNA sequence: TGTGCCAGCAGCCAAGTGACCAGGGGGGCTGGAAACACCATATATTTT. The chain is built from TRBV14 and TRBJ1-3, with 7 bases matching TRBD1. Per the germline V gene, CDR1 is SGHDN and CDR2 is FVKESK. The CDR3 has 16 residues. The V segment lost 1 base and the J segment 2 bases; nucleotides outside the gene matches: 5.

V usage is TRBV6-5 and J usage is TRBJ2-2; no firm D call. V was pared by 6 bases and J by 6 bases, with 11 bases between. This CDR3 is 13 amino acids long. Germline assignment: CDR1 MNHEY and CDR2 SVGAGI. The CDR3 here is CASRRLSSGELFF. The CDR3 region has the DNA TGTGCCAGCAGACGGTTAAGCTCCGGGGAGCTGTTTTTT.

The chain carries TRBV25-1 and TRBJ1-5; tentative D call: TRBD1 (5 bases). The germline V and J ends were trimmed by 10 bases and 0 bases, with 13 bases remaining between them. Germline V gene lookup returns CDR1 MGHDK and CDR2 SYGVNS. This CDR3 is built from 14 residues. CDR3 in DNA: TGTGCCACCGCCCGGGGGGATAGCAATCAGCCCCAGCATTTT. Translating it yields CATARGDSNQPQHF. Full variable domain (missing parts from reference TRBV25-1 and TRBJ1-5): EADIYQTPRYLVIGTGKKITLECSQTMGHDKMYWYQQDPGMELHLIHYSYGVNSTEKGDLSSESTVSRIRTEHFPLTLESARPSHTSQYLCATARGDSNQPQHFGDGTRLSIL.

This clone was seen just once. V and J are TRBV27 and TRBJ1-1, with D possibly TRBD1 on 5 matching bases. Per germline, CDR1 MNHEY and CDR2 SMNVEV (reference sequence). This CDR3 region has 16 residues. Trimming cost V 5 bases and J 0 bases, with 16 bases left between them. The DNA for the CDR3 is TGTGCCAGCAGTAACAGGATCTTTGACATGAACACTGAAGCTTTCTTT. It encodes CASSNRIFDMNTEAFF.

V and J are TRBV5-1 and TRBJ2-1, with D hard to call. CDR1 is SGHRS and CDR2 is YFSETQ in the germline V gene. CDR3 length equals 15 residues. V lost 7 bases, J lost 0 bases, and 14 bases lay in between. Here the CDR3 reads CASSTWAASYNEQFF. Here the CDR3 DNA reads TGCGCCAGCTCGACGTGGGCCGCCTCCTACAATGAGCAGTTCTTC.

The chain recombines TRBV5-3 with TRBJ2-3; D call uncertain. TRBV5-3 is an ORF for which the function is uncertain. The CDR3 contains 14 residues. V shed 1 base and J shed 6 bases, with 12 bases lying between them. The CDR3: CARSLLVNEDTQYF. CDR3 bases: TGTGCCAGAAGCTTGCTAGTAAATGAGGATACGCAGTATTTT.

V gene TRBV5-1 combines with J gene TRBJ2-7, with 8 bases that match TRBD1. The CDR3 is 13 amino acids. The V gene end was trimmed by 4 bases and the J gene end by 3 bases; junction bases not matched to a gene: 3. Germline values: CDR1 SGHRS, CDR2 YFSETQ. The CDR3 region is CASSMTGVYEQYF. In DNA, the CDR3 is TGCGCCAGCAGCATGACAGGGGTCTACGAGCAGTACTTC.

The chain carries TRBV5-1 and TRBJ2-3; 7 nucleotides line up with TRBD1. There are 14 residues in the CDR3. Trimming took 2 bases from V and 1 from J; bases not matched to a gene: 1. Germline V CDR1 and CDR2: SGHRS, YFSETQ. As DNA, the CDR3 is TGCGCCAGCAGCTTTGACAGGGGCACAGATACGCAGTATTTT. It translates to CASSFDRGTDTQYF.

This chain joins TRBV19 and TRBJ2-1; the match to TRBD2 covers 13 bases. Looked up from germline, CDR1 is LNHDA and CDR2 is SQIVND (reference sequence). This CDR3 spans 19 amino acids. The V gene end was trimmed by 6 bases and the J gene end by 3 bases; junction bases not matched to a gene: 14. The CDR3 DNA reads as TGTGCCAGTAGAACGGGGAAAGTGACTAGCGGGAGGATCTACAATGAGCAGTTCTTC. It yields the protein CASRTGKVTSGRIYNEQFF.

This clone has a single count. Here the CDR3 DNA reads TGTGCCAGCTCACCCTATAGCGGGATGAAGGAAGAGACCCAGTACTTC. This encodes CASSPYSGMKEETQYF. The rearrangement links TRBV18 to TRBJ2-5; 8 bases are shared with TRBD2. Germline-derived CDR1 and CDR2 are KGHSH and LQKENI. The CDR3 is 16 residues long. Losses at the gene ends were 3 bases for V and 3 bases for J; bases not matched to a gene: 9.

This chain links TRBV6-5 with TRBJ2-5; possible D gene TRBD1, 5 bases. Per germline, CDR1 MNHEY and CDR2 SVGAGI. The V gene lost 6 bases and the J gene lost 4 bases, with 18 bases spanning the gap. The CDR3 has 15 residues. The CDR3 DNA sequence: TGTGCCAGCAGCCGCCGACAGTCCGGTTTAGAGACCCAGTACTTC. This encodes CASSRRQSGLETQYF.

The chain combines TRBV10-3 with TRBJ1-2; 11 bases are a match to TRBD1. The CDR3 length is 22 residues. Per germline, CDR1 ENHRY and CDR2 SYGVKD. V was clipped by 4 bases and J by 4 bases; unmatched bases: 26. The CDR3 DNA follows: TGTGCCATCAGTGCAAGGCCCTTTATTGGAACGGGGACAGGGGGGGGAATCTATGGCTACACCTTC. This gives the protein CAISARPFIGTGTGGGIYGYTF.

The CDR3 bases are TGCGCCAGCAGCTTAACGCGGGAGGCCCCTTACAATGAGCAGTTCTTC. Its protein is CASSLTREAPYNEQFF. This sequence joins TRBV5-1 and TRBJ2-1; 8 nucleotides line up with TRBD2. The CDR3 contains 16 residues. Losses at the gene ends were 2 bases for V and 4 bases for J; bases not matched to a gene: 8. The V gene's germline CDR1 is SGHRS and CDR2 YFSETQ.

The chain recombines TRBV18 with TRBJ2-1, with 8 bases lining up with TRBD2. Germline V CDR1 and CDR2: KGHSH, LQKENI. CDR3 length: 18 amino acids. The junction had 9 bases not matched to a gene; V was cut back by 2 bases and J by 0 bases. The CDR3: CASSPLTQAGVSYNEQFF. In DNA form, the CDR3 reads TGTGCCAGCTCACCATTAACGCAAGCGGGGGTCTCCTACAATGAGCAGTTCTTC.

The chain is built from TRBV5-5 and TRBJ2-1, with TRBD1 matching over 8 bases. The CDR3 length is 15 residues. With 3 bases clipped from V and 3 bases from J, the junction kept 5 bases outside the gene matches. Germline V lookup: CDR1 SGHKS, CDR2 YYEKEE (reference sequence). The CDR3 loop is CASSSQGAFYNEQFF. CDR3 nucleotides: TGTGCCAGCAGCTCCCAGGGGGCCTTCTACAATGAGCAGTTCTTC.

V is TRBV7-6 and J is TRBJ2-3; 8 bases align to TRBD2. The CDR3 length is 15 residues. Germline V lookup: CDR1 SGHVS, CDR2 FNYEAQ. V lost 3 bases and J lost 2; bases outside the gene matches: 4. This CDR3 reads CASSFTSGLTDTQYF. The DNA for the CDR3 is TGTGCCAGCAGCTTTACTAGCGGCCTCACAGATACGCAGTATTTT.

This clone has only one observation. The rearrangement links TRBV29-1 to TRBJ2-3; the D gene is possibly TRBD2 (5 bases). CDR3 length: 16 residues. Germline values: CDR1 SQVTM, CDR2 ANQGSEA. V lost 6 bases to trimming and J lost 0 bases, with 19 bases between them. The CDR3 DNA reads TGCAGCGTGGCAAGCGGTCGGGGAATAAGCACAGATACGCAGTATTTT. This sequence encodes CSVASGRGISTDTQYF.

The chain joins TRBV25-1 to TRBJ2-7; a possible D gene is TRBD1 (6 bases). Trimming removed 5 bases at V and 4 bases at J, with 12 bases between. CDR1 and CDR2 (germline): MGHDK, SYGVNS. The CDR3 totals 13 residues. In DNA form, the CDR3 reads TGTGCCAGCAGTCGACAAGACAGGTACGAGCAGTACTTC. It is translated as CASSRQDRYEQYF.

The V gene is TRBV5-5, the J gene TRBJ1-4, with 9 bases fitting TRBD1. CDR1 is SGHKS, CDR2 YYEKEE, per germline (reference sequence). The V and J ends lost 0 bases and 3 bases, in that order; junction bases with no gene match: 0. The CDR3 extends over 15 amino acids. The CDR3 spells CASSLGDRANEKLFF. CDR3 nucleotides: TGTGCCAGCAGCTTGGGGGACAGGGCTAATGAAAAACTGTTTTTT.

V usage is TRBV5-1 and J usage is TRBJ2-1; TRBD1 matches at 10 bases. Trimming took 0 bases from V and 4 from J; bases not matched to a gene: 10. The CDR3 has 18 amino acids. Per germline, CDR1 SGHRS and CDR2 YFSETQ. This chain's CDR3 is CASSLVGTGEDQYNEQFF. Here the CDR3 DNA reads TGCGCCAGCAGCTTGGTAGGGACAGGGGAGGATCAATACAATGAGCAGTTCTTC.

The J gene is TRBJ1-2, the V gene TRBV28; D possibly corresponds to TRBD1 (5 bases). The CDR3 extends over 15 amino acids. V gave up 6 bases and J gave up 4 bases, with 18 bases separating them. Germline CDR1 is MDHEN and CDR2 is SYDVKM. CDR3: CASSQMWRGSYGYTF. Written as DNA, the CDR3 is TGTGCCAGCAGCCAAATGTGGAGGGGTAGCTATGGCTACACCTTC.